The clone carrying this T cell receptor beta chain was counted at least ten times. The antigen is undetermined. TCRdb passed the 5' RACE reads through MiXCR, listing each CDR3 protein once. The sample lists more than 95,000 distinct CDR3 sequences, more than 6.5% occurring once. These data belong to a study of T cells after yellow fever vaccination. V lost 1 base and J 0 bases, leaving 8 bases between the germline ends. The CDR3 extends over 16 amino acids. Germline V gene lookup returns CDR1 SGHDT and CDR2 YYEEEE. Notes on the study in general: Reappearance after the booster was observed for most primary-vaccination clones (about 97% CD4, about 85% CD8). The secondary response peaked faster, at day 5 versus 15, but was weaker.

Specimen: CD4+ T cells sorted from PBMCs, collected 10 days after the first yellow fever vaccination. This sequence was found in a man aged 18 to 29 who received the YFV17D yellow fever vaccine. This chain uses TRBV5-6 with TRBJ1-6; D unresolved. This chain's CDR3 is CASSLTRSSYNSPLHF. The CDR3 DNA reads as TGTGCCAGCAGCTTGACACGGAGCTCCTATAATTCACCCCTCCACTTT.